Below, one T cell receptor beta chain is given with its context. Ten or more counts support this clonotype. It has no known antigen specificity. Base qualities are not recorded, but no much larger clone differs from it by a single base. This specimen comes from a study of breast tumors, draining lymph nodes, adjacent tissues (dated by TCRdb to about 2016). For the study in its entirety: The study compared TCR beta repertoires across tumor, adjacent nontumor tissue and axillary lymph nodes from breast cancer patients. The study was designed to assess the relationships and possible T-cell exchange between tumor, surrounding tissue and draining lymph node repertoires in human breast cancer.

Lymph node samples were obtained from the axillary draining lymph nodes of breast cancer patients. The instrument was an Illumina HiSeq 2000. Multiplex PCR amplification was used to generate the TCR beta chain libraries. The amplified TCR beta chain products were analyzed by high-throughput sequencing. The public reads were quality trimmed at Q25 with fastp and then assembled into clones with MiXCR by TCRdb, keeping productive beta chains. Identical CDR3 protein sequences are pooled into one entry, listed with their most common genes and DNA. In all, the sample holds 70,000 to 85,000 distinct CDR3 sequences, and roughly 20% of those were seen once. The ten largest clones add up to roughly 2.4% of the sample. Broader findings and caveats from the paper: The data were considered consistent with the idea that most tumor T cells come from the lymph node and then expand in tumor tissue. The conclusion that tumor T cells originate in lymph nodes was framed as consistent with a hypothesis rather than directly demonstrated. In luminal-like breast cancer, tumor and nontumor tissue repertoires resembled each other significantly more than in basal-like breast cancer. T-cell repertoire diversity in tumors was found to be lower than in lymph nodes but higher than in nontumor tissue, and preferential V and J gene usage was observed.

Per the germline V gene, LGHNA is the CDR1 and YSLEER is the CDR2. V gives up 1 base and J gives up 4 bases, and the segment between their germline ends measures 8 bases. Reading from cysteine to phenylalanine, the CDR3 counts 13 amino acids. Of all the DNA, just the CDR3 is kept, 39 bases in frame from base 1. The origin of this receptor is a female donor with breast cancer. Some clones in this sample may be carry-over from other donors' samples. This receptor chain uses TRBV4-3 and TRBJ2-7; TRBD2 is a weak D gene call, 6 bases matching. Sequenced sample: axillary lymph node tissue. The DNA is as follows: TGCGCCAGCAGCCAAGCCCGGGGGTACGAGCAGTACTTC. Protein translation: CASSQARGYEQYF.